The rows below give T cell receptor beta chains drawn from one sample of a study of blood T cell repertoires in COVID-19. Some clones are missing from TCRdb's copy, which holds only in-frame ones; the method was immunoSEQ multiplex PCR. The sample shows some 45,000 clones, 80% to 95% of them seen only once. Sequencing was carried out using peripheral blood. All receptors come from a human donor in a cohort sampled during active COVID-19. CDR3s include the opening cysteine and the closing phenylalanine or tryptophan. The D gene is left open where the match is weak. Some rows have no size entry. The others give once, few or many, or a class for an expanded clone.

j_call d_call v_call clone_size cdr3_aa cdr3_nt
TRBJ1-1 - TRBV28 once CASSPKNWRLGRGATEAFF TGTGCCAGCAGTCCCAAGAACTGGCGTCTAGGACGCGGGGCCACTGAAGCTTTCTTT
TRBJ2-1 TRBD1 TRBV3-1/TRBV3-2 - CASTLLGDRGNGEQFF TGTGCCAGCACCCTTCTAGGTGACAGGGGAAATGGTGAGCAGTTCTTC
TRBJ2-1 - TRBV3-1/TRBV3-2 - CASSQVRTYNEQFF TGTGCCAGCAGCCAAGTGCGTACTTACAATGAGCAGTTCTTC
TRBJ2-5 TRBD1 TRBV2 - CASKWDRETQYF TGTGCCAGCAAATGGGACAGGGAGACCCAGTACTTC
TRBJ2-1 TRBD2 TRBV5-1 - CASSSGGNEQFF TGCGCCAGCTCTAGCGGGGGGAATGAGCAGTTCTTC
TRBJ2-7 TRBD1 TRBV7-2 - CASSNTGGPYEQYF TGTGCCAGCAGCAATACAGGGGGTCCTTACGAGCAGTACTTC
TRBJ2-7 TRBD2 TRBV4-1 - CASSQEGLAANSYEQYF TGCGCCAGCAGCCAAGAAGGGCTAGCGGCAAACTCCTACGAGCAGTACTTC
TRBJ1-5 - TRBV28 - CASSLGGFSNQPQHF TGTGCCAGCAGTTTGGGGGGATTTAGCAATCAGCCCCAGCATTTT
TRBJ2-5 TRBD1 TRBV11-2 - CASSPRGGQGETQYF TGTGCCAGCAGCCCGAGAGGGGGCCAGGGGGAGACCCAGTACTTC
TRBJ1-5 - TRBV12-5 - CASAPLGYQPQHF TGTGCTAGTGCCCCCCTCGGGTATCAGCCCCAGCATTTT
TRBJ1-4 - TRBV30 - CAWSSNVGTPTEKLFF TGTGCCTGGAGTTCAAATGTGGGGACTCCCACGGAAAAACTGTTTTTT
TRBJ1-5 - TRBV30 - CAWRGAGGQPQHF TGTGCCTGGAGGGGGGCAGGAGGTCAGCCCCAGCATTTT
TRBJ2-5 - TRBV5-1 - CASRGEETQYF TGCGCCAGCAGAGGGGAAGAGACCCAGTACTTC
TRBJ2-2 - TRBV6-4 - CASRRGSLTGELFF TGTGCCAGCAGGAGGGGGTCCCTTACCGGGGAGCTGTTTTTT
TRBJ2-7 TRBD1 TRBV9 once CASSPGQGAWEQYF TGTGCCAGCAGCCCGGGACAGGGGGCTTGGGAGCAGTACTTC
TRBJ1-4 - TRBV10-3 - CAISDPVVNEKLFF TGTGCCATCAGTGACCCGGTCGTTAATGAAAAACTGTTTTTT
TRBJ1-6 - TRBV28 - CASSFSRGLGSFNSPLHF TGTGCCAGCAGTTTTTCCCGGGGATTAGGCTCGTTTAATTCACCCCTCCACTTT
TRBJ1-5 - TRBV6-6 - CASSYSAGNQPQHF TGTGCCAGCAGTTACTCAGCAGGGAATCAGCCCCAGCATTTT
TRBJ2-7 TRBD1 TRBV9 - CASSSDLGQGAYEQYF TGTGCCAGCAGCTCAGACCTTGGACAGGGGGCCTACGAGCAGTACTTC
TRBJ2-1 TRBD2 TRBV6-2/TRBV6-3 - CASSQLAGNEQFF TGTGCCAGCAGCCAACTAGCGGGCAATGAGCAGTTCTTC
TRBJ1-6 - TRBV7-8 - CASTVRGVNSPLHF TGTGCCAGCACCGTACGGGGAGTCAATTCACCCCTCCACTTT
TRBJ1-4 TRBD1 TRBV7-9 - CASSLAGTGGEKLFF TGTGCCAGCAGCTTAGCCGGGACAGGGGGGGAAAAACTGTTTTTT